This T cell receptor (beta chain) derives from a study of control samples from healthy donors and cancer patients. Sequenced by immunoSEQ multiplex PCR; TCRdb stores in-frame clones only, minus some. The sample lists 100,000 or so clones, around 89% occurring once. In germline, CDR1 is MNHEY, CDR2 SVGAGI. Trimming removed 9 bases at V and 8 bases at J, with 25 bases between. This CDR3 has 15 residues. The material sequenced was blood. The sequence was collected from a man between 25 and 39 years old in good health. V gene TRBV6-5 combines with J gene TRBJ1-2; D perhaps matches TRBD1 (6 bases). The chain's CDR3 is CASTRGTTFREGYTF. As DNA, the CDR3 is TGTGCCAGTACAAGGGGGACTACCTTTCGGGAAGGCTACACCTTC.